Included here is one T cell receptor (beta chain) sequence, with context. The sample originates from a study of blood T cell repertoires in COVID-19. Study information: PBMCs, B-cell-depleted T cells, or T cells provided the cDNA or gDNA that made up the material.

In the original processing: It was from reference gene primer amplification that nucleated cell counts were estimated. Clones were sequenced by immunoSEQ multiplex PCR, and TCRdb holds only the in-frame ones, with some missing. That table furnishes V, J and clone size, whereas the DNA furnished D and trimming. The sample carries approximately 74,000 clones, around three quarters recorded once. This TCR came from a man in his 60s with acute or convalescent COVID-19. The sequenced material came from peripheral blood.

CDR3 DNA: TGTGCCAGCAGCTGGAGGACAGGGGCGAACACTGAAGCTTTCTTT. Residues: CASSWRTGANTEAFF. J is TRBJ1-1 and V is TRBV5-6; 9 positions agree with TRBD1. Losses at the gene ends were 3 bases for V and 1 base for J; bases not matched to a gene: 4. Germline V lookup: CDR1 SGHDT, CDR2 YYEEEE. The CDR3 runs 15 residues.